These T cell receptor beta chains were read from a single sample in a study of CXCR3-negative and CXCR3-positive naive CD8 T cells. TCRdb reanalyzed the 5' RACE reads, giving one entry per CDR3 protein sequence and no DNA. This listing includes roughly 100,000 distinct CDR3 sequences. Input material: naive CXCR3+ CD8+ T cells from blood. The receptors derive from a human donor in good health. Some clones in this sample may be carry-over from other donors' samples. CDR3s include the opening cysteine and the closing phenylalanine or tryptophan.

J gene	V gene	CDR3 protein
TRBJ2-3	TRBV7-3	CASSFGLTDTQYF
TRBJ1-5	TRBV19	CASNPDSYSNQPQHF
TRBJ1-2	TRBV7-2	CASSTKDRVLAYGYTF
TRBJ2-2	TRBV9	CASAPGSRVGELFF
TRBJ2-2	TRBV29-1	CSAKPNTGELFF
TRBJ2-5	TRBV9	CASSDGTVQETQYF
TRBJ2-6	TRBV7-2	CASSSEGQPYSGANVLTF
TRBJ1-2	TRBV15	CATSRATGTGNYGYTF
TRBJ2-7	TRBV19	CASSITGAGEQYF
TRBJ2-7	TRBV6-6	CASSYEPGAGWNEQYF
TRBJ2-1	TRBV29-1	CSVEPSGAYNEQFF
TRBJ2-7	TRBV7-9	CASSLAPGSGEQYF
TRBJ2-3	TRBV29-1	CSVQRTGDTQYF
TRBJ1-5	TRBV15	CATSTFGTVNQPQHF
TRBJ1-2	TRBV5-1	CASSLPGPEEGGYTF
TRBJ2-2	TRBV7-9	CASSSLVIGTSDRSTGELFF
TRBJ2-1	TRBV12-3/TRBV12-4	CASSGGQYEQFF
TRBJ2-3	TRBV7-6	CASSLASGGVDTQYF
TRBJ2-3	TRBV6-5	CASRRDRFYPSTDTQYF
TRBJ2-1	TRBV12-3/TRBV12-4	CASSPSGGPSYNEQFF
TRBJ1-2	TRBV7-9	CASSLVEEASDGYTF
TRBJ2-1	TRBV13	CASSSPGPSRNEQFF
TRBJ2-2	TRBV20-1	CSVPTSGPGGELFF
TRBJ2-1	TRBV15	CATSSPGQGNNEQFF
TRBJ2-1	TRBV21-1	CANGPGSYNEQFF
TRBJ2-1	TRBV12-3/TRBV12-4	CASSLWGTSYNEQFF
TRBJ1-2	TRBV7-2	CASSPPAPEGYTF
TRBJ2-7	TRBV10-1	CASSESAEGGYEQYF
TRBJ1-5	TRBV15	CATSKSRDFQPQHF
TRBJ1-5	TRBV20-1	CSARSGTTLPSNQPQHF
TRBJ1-2	TRBV13	CASSLKSSNYGYTF
TRBJ2-7	TRBV9	CASSVGGSGGSTYEQYF
TRBJ2-5	TRBV4-3	CASSQDPSTGSGGTQYF
TRBJ2-3	TRBV11-2	CASSLGPTDTKYF
TRBJ2-5	TRBV7-9	CASSLALAGRLLDQYF
TRBJ1-2	TRBV3-1	CASRPPGGGEYGYTF
TRBJ2-7	TRBV12-3/TRBV12-4	CASSPGRTYEQYF
TRBJ1-2	TRBV4-2	CASSQDKATGDDYGYTF
TRBJ2-7	TRBV2	CASRIVAEGNYEQYF
TRBJ1-1	TRBV20-1	CSARAPGGHTEAFF
TRBJ2-1	TRBV28	CAVQGSGGESYNEQFF
TRBJ2-5	TRBV12-3/TRBV12-4	CASSLSPETQYF
TRBJ2-1	TRBV7-2	CASSLEGSGSEQFF
TRBJ2-1	TRBV10-3	CAISESTGLAGAEQFF
TRBJ2-1	TRBV29-1	CSVDSLNEQFF
TRBJ2-7	TRBV7-9	CASSLNSGQHSSYEQYF
TRBJ2-7	TRBV7-2	CASSFGLAGGYEQYF
TRBJ2-3	TRBV3-1	CASSQEGLVTDTQYF
TRBJ2-2	TRBV11-2	CASSLLALGELFF
TRBJ2-7	TRBV7-9	CASSLGTGPEQYF
TRBJ1-1	TRBV28	CASFGRGITEAFF
TRBJ1-2	TRBV19	CASSGAGNGYTF
TRBJ2-1	TRBV28	CASSRPGQGYYNEQFF
TRBJ2-5	TRBV20-1	CSARDWALAGGPGETQYF
TRBJ2-7	TRBV9	CASSVGQTRWMEQYF
TRBJ2-7	TRBV6-2/TRBV6-3	CASSYEGGISYEQYF
TRBJ2-5	TRBV2	CASLRRTSGDQETQYF